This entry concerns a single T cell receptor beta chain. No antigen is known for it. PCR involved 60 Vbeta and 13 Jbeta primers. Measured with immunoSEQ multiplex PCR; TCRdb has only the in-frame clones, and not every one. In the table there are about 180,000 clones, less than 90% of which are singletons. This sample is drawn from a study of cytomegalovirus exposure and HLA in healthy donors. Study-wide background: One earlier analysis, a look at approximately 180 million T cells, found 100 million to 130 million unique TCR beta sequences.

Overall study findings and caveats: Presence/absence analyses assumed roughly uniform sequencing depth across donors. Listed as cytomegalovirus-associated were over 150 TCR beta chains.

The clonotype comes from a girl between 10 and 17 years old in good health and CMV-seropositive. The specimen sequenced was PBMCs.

CDR3 protein: CASSFLAGGADTQYF. For the CDR3, the DNA is TGTGCCAGCAGCTTCTTAGCGGGAGGAGCAGATACGCAGTATTTT. This chain connects TRBV7-9 to TRBJ2-3; 10 bases agree with TRBD2. CDR3 size: 15 residues. Per germline, CDR1 SEHNR and CDR2 FQNEAQ (reference sequence). V lost 3 bases, J lost 4 bases, and 4 bases stayed unmatched.